The clone carrying this T cell receptor beta chain has at least ten counts. Its antigen is undetermined. The data are from a study of T cells in Graves' hyperthyroidism and ophthalmopathy. Fresh peripheral blood, about 9.3 ml, yielded the PBMCs. Overall study findings and caveats: By a 13 V-J model, ophthalmopathy was set apart from stable hyperthyroidism. Most thyroid clonotypes expanded above 0.001 were also detected in blood.

Amplification yielded TCR beta CDR3 regions, with RNA transcripts as the source. The HTBI primer set drove a first-round RT-PCR of the TCR CDR3. TCRdb re-derived calls from the multiplex PCR reads in MiXCR, one entry per CDR3 protein. The sample records about 580,000 distinct CDR3 sequences, approximately 15% being singletons. The germline gives CDR1 SNHLY, CDR2 FYNNEI. V shed 8 bases and J shed 0 bases, with 13 bases lying between them. CDR3 size: 14 residues. The receptor was derived from a woman between 25 and 40 years old with Graves' hyperthyroidism that later progressed to Graves' ophthalmopathy. The material sequenced was blood. This chain connects TRBV2 to TRBJ1-1, with D tentatively TRBD1 (6 bases). The chain's CDR3 is CASARRGVNTEAFF. The DNA of the CDR3 is TGTGCCAGCGCCCGGAGGGGGGTGAACACTGAAGCTTTCTTT.